This T cell receptor beta chain originates from a study of cytomegalovirus exposure and HLA in healthy donors. Notes on the study in general: Later analysis revealed greater clonal expansion in HLA-associated TCR beta chains than in equally common others.

In this sample, this clone turned up a few times. As yet, its antigen is unknown. Deletions cut 5 bases from V and 4 bases from J, with 14 bases between. This CDR3 comprises 14 residues. CDR1 is KGHSH, CDR2 LQKENI, per germline. In the PCR, 60 Vbeta and 13 Jbeta primers were used. Using immunoSEQ multiplex PCR, the repertoire was profiled, and TCRdb retains in-frame clones only, with some absent. Of around 180,000 clones in the sample, 65% to 75% are singletons; the top ten hold approximately 1.6%. This sequence was found in a girl between 5 and 17 years old in good health and CMV-seronegative. The chain employs TRBV18 and TRBJ1-1; D uncertain. Sample: PBMCs. The CDR3 region is CASSFQLGLTEAFF. The CDR3 coding sequence is TGTGCCAGCTCATTTCAACTAGGGCTCACTGAAGCTTTCTTT.